The rows below give T cell receptor beta chains drawn from one sample of a study of blood T cell repertoires in COVID-19. Here immunoSEQ multiplex PCR was the method, and the copy in TCRdb shows in-frame clones only, minus some. The repertoire has around 280,000 clones, around 85% of them found once; the top ten carry about 5.5%. The sample consisted of PBMCs or T cells enriched from blood (not recorded which). These receptors all stem from a woman aged 40-49 years who had recovered from COVID-19. CDR3s include the opening cysteine and the closing phenylalanine or tryptophan. D genes are given only for firm matches. Where a row states a size, it is once, few, many or the class of an expanded clone; other rows omit it.

j_call,clone_size,d_call,v_call,cdr3_aa,cdr3_nt
TRBJ1-1,NA,NA,TRBV30,CAWSRTANTEAFF,TGTGCCTGGAGTCGGACAGCCAACACTGAAGCTTTCTTT
TRBJ1-1,once,NA,TRBV7-2,CASSLAQRSGAFF,TGTGCCAGCAGCTTAGCGCAACGGTCCGGAGCTTTCTTT
TRBJ1-5,once,TRBD1,TRBV19,CASSTDRLASNQPQHF,TGTGCCAGTAGTACGGACAGGCTTGCTAGCAATCAGCCCCAGCATTTT
TRBJ2-1,NA,TRBD2,TRBV6-2/TRBV6-3,CASSYGTTSGSVNEQFF,TGTGCCAGCAGTTACGGCACGACTAGCGGGAGTGTAAATGAGCAGTTCTTC
TRBJ2-7,NA,TRBD1,TRBV5-1,CASSWGQGEPYEQYF,TGCGCCAGCAGCTGGGGACAGGGGGAACCCTACGAGCAGTACTTC
TRBJ2-7,NA,TRBD1,TRBV28,CASRGGTGSYEQYF,TGTGCCAGCAGGGGGGGGACAGGGTCCTACGAGCAGTACTTC
TRBJ1-1,NA,TRBD1,TRBV29-1,CSGGQGGTEAFF,TGCAGCGGCGGACAGGGGGGAACTGAAGCTTTCTTT
TRBJ1-2,NA,NA,TRBV20-1,CGVDTYYGYTF,TGCGGGGTGGACACCTACTATGGCTACACCTTC
TRBJ1-2,few,TRBD1,TRBV28,CASSSGGTGGSYGYTF,TGTGCCAGCAGCTCGGGGGGGACAGGGGGATCCTATGGCTACACCTTC
TRBJ1-4,NA,NA,TRBV20-1,CSASLGNLEKLFF,TGCAGTGCTAGTTTGGGCAATCTGGAAAAACTGTTTTTT
TRBJ2-1,NA,TRBD2,TRBV15,CATSRDTLAETYNEQFF,TGTGCCACCAGCAGAGATACACTAGCGGAAACCTACAATGAGCAGTTCTTC
TRBJ2-3,NA,NA,TRBV5-1,CASSTIGASTDTQYF,TGCGCCAGCAGCACCATAGGGGCTAGCACAGATACGCAGTATTTT
TRBJ2-1,NA,TRBD1,TRBV6-6,CASSYLGQGYNEQFF,TGTGCCAGCAGTTACTTAGGACAGGGATACAATGAGCAGTTCTTC
TRBJ2-3,NA,TRBD1,TRBV9,CASSVPGFGTGIDTQYF,TGTGCCAGCAGCGTGCCCGGGTTCGGGACAGGGATAGATACGCAGTATTTT
TRBJ2-7,NA,TRBD1,TRBV18,CASSPAGTGGNSYEQYF,TGTGCCAGCTCACCGGCCGGGACAGGGGGTAACTCCTACGAGCAGTACTTC
TRBJ1-3,NA,NA,TRBV2,CASSEGWQGNTIYF,TGTGCCAGCAGTGAAGGCTGGCAGGGAAACACCATATATTTT
TRBJ1-3,once,NA,TRBV5-1,CASSLMTASSGNTIYF,TGCGCCAGCAGCTTGATGACGGCTAGCTCTGGAAACACCATATATTTT
TRBJ1-3,NA,NA,TRBV27,CASSPFRDTKSSGNTIYF,TGTGCCAGCAGTCCCTTCCGGGACACGAAAAGCTCTGGAAACACCATATATTTT
TRBJ2-5,NA,TRBD2,TRBV4-3,CASSQGWGGETQYF,TGCGCCAGCAGCCAAGGTTGGGGGGGGGAGACCCAGTACTTC
TRBJ1-1,few,TRBD1,TRBV7-9,CASRAEQGSEAFF,TGTGCCAGCAGGGCGGAACAGGGGTCTGAAGCTTTCTTT
TRBJ2-6,NA,NA,TRBV19,CASSIYSPSGANVLTF,TGTGCCAGTAGTATCTACAGTCCCTCTGGGGCCAACGTCCTGACTTTC
TRBJ1-3,NA,TRBD1,TRBV18,CASSPLGTVDSGNTIYF,TGTGCCAGCTCACCACTTGGGACAGTGGACTCTGGAAACACCATATATTTT
TRBJ1-3,NA,NA,TRBV7-2,CASSLAGGGNTIYF,TGTGCCAGCAGCTTAGCGGGGGGTGGAAACACCATATATTTT
TRBJ2-7,NA,TRBD2,TRBV28,CASHGLAGDYEQYF,TGTGCCAGCCACGGACTAGCGGGTGACTACGAGCAGTACTTC
TRBJ2-7,few,TRBD1,TRBV11-2,CASRPQGALAAYEQYF,TGTGCCAGCAGACCCCAGGGGGCCTTGGCCGCTTACGAGCAGTACTTC
TRBJ1-3,NA,NA,TRBV3-1/TRBV3-2,CASSLLRFSGNTIYF,TGTGCCAGCAGTCTCCTGAGATTCTCTGGAAACACCATATATTTT
TRBJ2-4,NA,TRBD1,TRBV19,CASMGQRLAKNIQYF,TGTGCCAGTATGGGACAGAGACTAGCCAAAAACATTCAGTACTTC
TRBJ1-1,once,TRBD1,TRBV2,CASSPYPQGATGRRAFF,TGTGCCAGCTCCCCATACCCACAGGGGGCGACGGGTCGCCGAGCTTTCTTT